This T cell receptor beta chain was documented in a study of response to subunit inactivated influenza vaccine. Study-level findings and limits: It was the authors' suggestion that each seasonal influenza vaccination recruits few new T cells.

V was cut by 5 bases and J by 7 bases, with 15 bases left in between. Germline V gene sequence: CDR1 MNHNS, CDR2 SASEGT. This CDR3 comprises 15 residues. TCRdb analysed the RT-PCR reads with MiXCR anew, one entry per CDR3 protein. The table lists roughly 700,000 distinct CDR3 sequences, more than 15% of them singletons. This clonotype has a count of ten or more. What it recognizes is unknown. The specimen comprised PBMCs from blood, sampled approximately 12 days after vaccination. This receptor was obtained from a man aged 50 to 60 who received an inactivated influenza vaccine. This chain joins TRBV6-1 and TRBJ1-6; D unclear. CDR3 protein: CASSPPSGGNSPLHF. The CDR3 bases are TGTGCCAGCAGTCCCCCCTCGGGAGGGAATTCACCCCTCCACTTT.